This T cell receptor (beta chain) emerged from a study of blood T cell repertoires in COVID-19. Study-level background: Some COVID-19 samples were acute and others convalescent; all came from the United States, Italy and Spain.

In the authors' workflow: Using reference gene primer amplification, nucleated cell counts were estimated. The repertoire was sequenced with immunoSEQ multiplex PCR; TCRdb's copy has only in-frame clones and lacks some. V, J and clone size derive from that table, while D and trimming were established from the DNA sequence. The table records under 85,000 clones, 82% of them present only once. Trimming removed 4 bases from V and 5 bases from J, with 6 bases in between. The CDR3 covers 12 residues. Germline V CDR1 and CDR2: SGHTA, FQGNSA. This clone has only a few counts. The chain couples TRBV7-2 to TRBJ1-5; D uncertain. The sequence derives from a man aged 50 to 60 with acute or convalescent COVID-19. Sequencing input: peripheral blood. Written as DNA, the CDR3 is TGTGCCAGCAGCTCTCTCGATCAGCCCCAGCATTTT. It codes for CASSSLDQPQHF.